This T cell receptor (beta chain) was captured by sequencing in a study of response to subunit inactivated influenza vaccine (dated by TCRdb to the late 2010s). For the wider study: Deep quantitative profiling of the T cell receptor repertoire was used in the study to follow responses to a trivalent subunit inactivated influenza vaccine. General findings and caveats noted by the study authors: It was suggested by the authors that each seasonal influenza vaccination may recruit only a limited number of new T cells.

In the germline V gene, CDR1 corresponds to SGHRS and CDR2 to YFSETQ. Between the V and J ends, shortened by 0 bases and 4 bases respectively, the junction contains 14 bases. Measured from the cysteine to the phenylalanine, the CDR3 is 16 residues long. Solely the CDR3 DNA is kept, with 48 bases framed from the first base. Receptors were amplified or captured by RT-PCR. Instrument used: Illumina HiSeq 2500. The public sequencing data were trimmed at Q25 with fastp and processed into clonotypes with MiXCR by TCRdb, which kept only in-frame beta chains. CDR3 protein sequences are deduplicated, and each keeps its most common genes and DNA. The sample table contains around 750,000 distinct CDR3 sequences; only one count was recorded for around 21% of them. Roughly a tenth of the sample is held by the ten biggest clonotypes. About this clonotype: The specificity of this receptor is unknown. It has no much larger one-base neighbor in the sample; base qualities were not kept.

Here the sequenced sample was PBMCs from blood, taken roughly 5 days after vaccination. This TCR derives from a man in his fifties who received an inactivated influenza vaccine. Donor details come from another sample of the same person, matched by shared clones. The V and J genes are TRBV5-1 and TRBJ2-1; TRBD1 is a possible D gene, resting on 6 matching bases. The nucleotide sequence is given as TGCGCCAGCAGCTTGGATCCACAGGGAAGGTACAATGAGCAGTTCTTC. Its product reads: CASSLDPQGRYNEQFF.